This TCR beta chain derives from a study of control samples from healthy donors and cancer patients. CDR1 is MDHEN and CDR2 is SYDVKM in the germline V gene. V lost 6 bases, J lost 4 bases, and 10 bases lay in between. The CDR3 length is 13 residues. Clones were read by immunoSEQ multiplex PCR, and TCRdb kept only the in-frame ones, dropping some. This table has about 180,000 clones, about 90% appearing once. The receptor's source is a woman between 45 and 60 years old in good health. The chain has TRBV28 and TRBJ1-5, with D unresolved. The sequencing sample was made of blood. The CDR3 protein is CASRLQENQPQHF. CDR3 coding DNA: TGTGCCAGCAGACTCCAAGAGAATCAGCCCCAGCATTTT.